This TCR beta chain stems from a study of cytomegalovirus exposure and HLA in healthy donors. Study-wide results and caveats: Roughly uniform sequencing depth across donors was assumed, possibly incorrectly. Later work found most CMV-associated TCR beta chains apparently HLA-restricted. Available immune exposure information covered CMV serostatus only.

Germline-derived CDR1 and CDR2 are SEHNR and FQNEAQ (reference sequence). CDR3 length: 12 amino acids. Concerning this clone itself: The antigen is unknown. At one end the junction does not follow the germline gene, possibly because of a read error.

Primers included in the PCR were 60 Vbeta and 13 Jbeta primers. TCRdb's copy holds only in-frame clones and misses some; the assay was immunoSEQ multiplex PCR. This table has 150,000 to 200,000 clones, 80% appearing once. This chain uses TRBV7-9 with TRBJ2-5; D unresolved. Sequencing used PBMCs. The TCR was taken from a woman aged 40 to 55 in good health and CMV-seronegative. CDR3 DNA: TGTGCCAACAGCTTGGAGATAGAGACCCAGTACTTC. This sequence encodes CANSLEIETQYF.